This T cell receptor beta chain was profiled in a study of Ad26.COV2.S vaccination and SARS-CoV-2 variants. Study overall: Sample donor was a member of the COV1001 Ad26.COV2.S trial arm. Administration of Ad26.COV2.S was intramuscular, either once or twice 56 days apart. General study results and limits: Breadth, reportedly substantial, characterized the spike-specific CD8+ and CD4+ T cell responses after vaccination.

The protocol was immunoSEQ multiplex PCR, while the TCRdb copy is restricted to in-frame clones and leaves out a portion. The sample holds about 350,000 clones, about 88% seen once. Unmatched junction bases numbered 8, after V lost 2 bases and J lost 7 bases. Germline CDR1 LGHNA, CDR2 YNFKEQ. This CDR3 is 15 amino acids long. Of note for this clone: Its antigen is not identified.

Treatment described: 15 to 20 received Ad26.COV2.S at low or high dose, single or two shots; about 5 received placebo; per-sample allocation not given. Collection of the samples took place on day 63 after the first injection of vaccine or placebo. The material sequenced was peripheral blood, taken in a trial of Ad26.COV2.S vaccine versus placebo. The clonotype comes from a person between 18 and 60 years old who received the Ad26.COV2.S COVID-19 vaccine or a placebo. V and J are TRBV4-2 and TRBJ1-5; 7 bases agree with TRBD1. This CDR3 is CASSQNDRVVQPQHF. CDR3 DNA sequence: TGTGCCAGCAGCCAAAACGACAGGGTAGTGCAGCCCCAGCATTTT.